The T cell receptor beta chain under discussion was sequenced for a study of T-cell memory formation after mild COVID-19. TCRdb independently ran MiXCR on the 5' RACE reads; one entry per CDR3 protein. The table has approximately 400,000 distinct CDR3 sequences, approximately 25% seen once. The CDR3 is made up of 15 amino acids. The germline V gene has CDR1 SNHLY and CDR2 FYNNEI. Trimming took 3 bases from V and 3 from J; bases not matched to a gene: 6. The chain employs TRBV2 and TRBJ2-3, with 7 bases matching TRBD2. Input material: PBMCs or a T cell subset sorted from them (not recorded which). The receptor was derived from an adult woman who had mild COVID-19 (a few samples of this study predate the infection). Cell type and time point are not known. CDR3 sequence: CASSDMASGTDTQYF. The CDR3 DNA reads TGTGCCAGCAGTGATATGGCTAGCGGAACAGATACGCAGTATTTT.